Listed below are T cell receptor beta chains from one sample, sequenced in a study of shared clonotypes between healthy human individuals. Repertoires were generated with immunoSEQ multiplex PCR, while TCRdb's copy carries only in-frame clones and drops some. Altogether about 820,000 clones are present, 80% to 95% being singletons, with the ten largest covering about 24%. Sequencing input: naive CD8+ T cells sorted from blood. The receptor set was obtained from a man aged 25-45 years in good health. CDR3s include the opening cysteine and the closing phenylalanine or tryptophan. D genes are given only for firm matches. Part of the rows lack a size; the others show once, few, many or a class for expanded clones.

NA	NA	TRBV25-1	TRBJ2-1	TGTGCCAGCAGTGAATGGGGGACAATCTATGAGCAGTTCTTC	CASSEWGTIYEQFF
once	TRBD2	TRBV7-3	TRBJ2-1	TGTGCCAGCAGCTTTCTAGCGGGAGCGGCAAATGAGCAGTTCTTC	CASSFLAGAANEQFF
NA	TRBD2	TRBV5-4	TRBJ2-1	TGTGCCAGCACCCGGCTTCGGACTAGCGATAATGAGCAGTTCTTC	CASTRLRTSDNEQFF
NA	TRBD1	TRBV27	TRBJ1-1	TGTGCCAGCAGCCCCCGGGACAGGCCGAACACTGAAGCTTTCTTT	CASSPRDRPNTEAFF
NA	TRBD2	TRBV27	TRBJ2-5	TGTGCCAGCAGTTTATCTAGCGGGAGGGTCGAGACCCAGTACTTC	CASSLSSGRVETQYF
NA	TRBD1	TRBV28	TRBJ2-3	TGTGCCAGCAGGACAGGGGGCCTTCGGACAGATACGCAGTATTTT	CASRTGGLRTDTQYF
NA	TRBD1	TRBV6-5	TRBJ1-2	TGTGCCAGCAGTCCAATTGGGACAGGGTATGGCTACACCTTC	CASSPIGTGYGYTF
once	TRBD2	TRBV6-1	TRBJ2-1	TGTGCCAGTAGCGGGAGCTCCTACAATGAGCAGTTCTTC	CASSGSSYNEQFF
NA	TRBD2	TRBV19	TRBJ2-3	TGTGCCAGTAGTATTAGCGGGAGGCCCGCAGATACGCAGTATTTT	CASSISGRPADTQYF
once	TRBD1	TRBV27	TRBJ2-3	TGTGCCAGCAGCCTCTCGAAGGGGGCCGCAGATACGCAGTATTTT	CASSLSKGAADTQYF
NA	NA	TRBV28	TRBJ1-5	TGTGCCAGCAGTAGCAGGGACTTCGAATATAGCAATCAGCCCCAGCATTTT	CASSSRDFEYSNQPQHF
NA	TRBD1	TRBV7-2	TRBJ1-1	TGTGCCAGCAGCTCACTTCGACAGGGCGACACTGAAGCTTTCTTT	CASSSLRQGDTEAFF
NA	TRBD1	TRBV9	TRBJ2-3	TGTGCCAGCAGCGTAGGGGACAGGGTGGCAGATACGCAGTATTTT	CASSVGDRVADTQYF
NA	NA	TRBV15	TRBJ2-7	TGTGCCACCAGCCCGGAGGGTTTCGAGCAGTACTTC	CATSPEGFEQYF
NA	NA	TRBV30	TRBJ2-7	TGTGCCTGGAGTGTCCCTGGAGAGCCCTCCTACGAGCAGTACTTC	CAWSVPGEPSYEQYF
NA	TRBD1	TRBV5-1	TRBJ2-3	TGCGCCAGCAGCCCTTACCTCGGGACAGGGACCACAGATACGCAGTATTTT	CASSPYLGTGTTDTQYF
NA	NA	TRBV11-2	TRBJ2-1	TGTGCCAGCAAGGACTCATACAATGAGCAGTTCTTC	CASKDSYNEQFF
NA	TRBD2	TRBV5-1	TRBJ2-1	TGCGCCAGCCACGAGGATATAGCGGGAGATTCCAATGAGCAGTTCTTC	CASHEDIAGDSNEQFF
NA	NA	TRBV29-1	TRBJ2-1	TGCAGCGTTGTTGGCCCCTGGATTGAGCAGTTCTTC	CSVVGPWIEQFF
NA	NA	TRBV27	TRBJ1-4	TGTGCCAGCAGTTTTAAGAGGGGGTATGAAAAACTGTTTTTT	CASSFKRGYEKLFF
NA	NA	TRBV7-6	TRBJ1-3	TGTGCCAGCAGCTTTTCCGGGTTTACGCACGGAACCTCTGGAAACACCATATATTTT	CASSFSGFTHGTSGNTIYF
NA	NA	TRBV6-1	TRBJ2-7	TGTGCCAGCAGTGAAGCAAGGCTTTACGAGCAGTACTTC	CASSEARLYEQYF
once	TRBD2	TRBV7-2	TRBJ2-7	TGTGCCAGCAGCTCCGGACTAGCGGGAGCCTACGAGCAGTACTTC	CASSSGLAGAYEQYF
NA	TRBD2	TRBV7-2	TRBJ2-1	TGTGCCAGCAGCTTAGAACGGGGAGGGCTATGGGATGAGCAGTTCTTC	CASSLERGGLWDEQFF
NA	NA	TRBV5-8	TRBJ2-1	TGTGCCAGCACCCCTGCGGGAAACAATGAGCAGTTCTTC	CASTPAGNNEQFF